The 25 T cell receptor beta chains listed next were all sequenced from one sample in a study of CD8 T cells in Susac syndrome. The RNA input was roughly 0.45 to 1 ug, and it was reverse transcribed with random hexamers. One entry per CDR3 protein, called by TCRdb with MiXCR from the immunoSEQ multiplex PCR reads. The data show 85,000 to 90,000 distinct CDR3 sequences, over 80% seen once. The sequencing sample was made of CD8+ T cells from PBMCs. These receptors were collected from a human donor in good health.

The V call is TRBV12-3 or TRBV12-4, the J call TRBJ2-5; D is unresolved. V shed 7 bases and J shed 4 bases, with 13 bases lying between them. The CDR3 extends over 13 amino acids. DNA of the CDR3: TGTGCCAGCACCCCCAGTTCGAGAGAGACCCAGTACTTC. Encoded protein: CASTPSSRETQYF.

The rearrangement links TRBV19 to TRBJ2-7, with D possibly being TRBD1 or TRBD2 (5 bases each). The CDR3 extends over 14 amino acids. Germline CDR1 LNHDA, CDR2 SQIVND (reference sequence). Trimming removed 4 bases from V and 0 bases from J, with 10 bases in between. DNA of the CDR3: TGTGCCAGTAGTAGCGCCGGGACCTCCTACGAGCAGTACTTC. Its protein product is CASSSAGTSYEQYF.

The CDR3 DNA is TGTGCCAGCAGCTTGGGGCAGGGCCGATATAGCAATCAGCCCCAGCATTTT. Translated: CASSLGQGRYSNQPQHF. The chain joins TRBV7-6 to TRBJ1-5; D perhaps matches TRBD1 (5 bases). Trimming left V 3 bases short and J 0 bases short, with 15 bases between. The V gene's germline CDR1 is SGHVS and CDR2 FNYEAQ. This CDR3 spans 17 amino acids.

The chain is built from TRBV6-5 and TRBJ2-1, with D possibly TRBD1 on 7 matching bases. Deletions cut 4 bases from V and 5 bases from J, with 21 bases between. The CDR3 loop spans 17 amino acids. Germline V lookup: CDR1 MNHEY, CDR2 SVGAGI. CDR3 bases: TGTGCCAGCAGTTTCACCCTTGGGCAGGGGGGAAACAATGAGCAGTTCTTC. It is translated as CASSFTLGQGGNNEQFF.

This chain uses TRBV9 with TRBJ2-1; 15 positions agree with TRBD2. Trimming removed 4 bases from V and 9 bases from J; junction bases left unmatched: 8. The CDR3 is 16 residues long. Germline-derived CDR1 and CDR2 are SGDLS and YYNGEE. The CDR3, as DNA: TGTGCCAGCAGCCAACTGGGACTAGCGGGGGGAGGTGAGCAGTTCTTC. This gives the protein CASSQLGLAGGGEQFF.

The chain uses TRBV7-6 and TRBJ2-1; a weak D match, TRBD2 (5 bases). From germline, CDR1 is SGHVS and CDR2 FNYEAQ. V dropped 6 bases and J dropped 7 bases, with 13 bases sitting between them. This CDR3 contains 13 residues. CDR3 protein: CASRPPGENEQFF. In DNA form, the CDR3 reads TGTGCCAGCAGACCCCCTGGGGAGAATGAGCAGTTCTTC.

The V gene is TRBV4-2, the J gene TRBJ2-7; 10 bases align to TRBD2. Germline CDR1 reads LGHNA; CDR2 reads YNFKEQ. CDR3 size: 17 residues. V lost 6 bases to trimming and J lost 1 base; unmatched junction nucleotides: 12. The CDR3 protein is CASRLSSSGGPSYEQYF. The CDR3 bases are TGTGCCAGCAGACTTTCGTCTAGCGGGGGCCCTTCCTACGAGCAGTACTTC.

J is TRBJ2-5 and V is TRBV13, with TRBD2 matching over 9 bases. In germline, CDR1 is PRHDT, CDR2 FYEKMQ (reference sequence). V gave up 5 bases and J gave up 6 bases; unmatched junction bases: 7. This CDR3 is 14 amino acids long. The CDR3 DNA follows: TGTGCCAGCAGCCTGGGACTAGCCGGAAAGACCCAGTACTTC. Its translation is CASSLGLAGKTQYF.

The chain is built from TRBV4-1 and TRBJ2-5; TRBD2 is a possible D gene (7 bases). Trimming left V 1 base short and J 0 bases short, with 15 bases between. Germline V gives CDR1 MGHRA, CDR2 YSYEKL. The CDR3 consists of 17 residues. This CDR3 reads CASSQVWGGVDQETQYF. As DNA, the CDR3 is TGCGCCAGCAGCCAAGTCTGGGGGGGCGTGGACCAAGAGACCCAGTACTTC.

The V call is TRBV2, the J call TRBJ1-5; D not certain. There are 12 residues in the CDR3. Germline values: CDR1 SNHLY, CDR2 FYNNEI. Trimming cost V 3 bases and J 5 bases, with 5 bases left between them. Here the CDR3 reads CASSDGDQPQHF. CDR3 coding DNA: TGTGCCAGCAGTGACGGGGATCAGCCCCAGCATTTT.

This chain links TRBV29-1 with TRBJ2-5; the match to TRBD2 covers 12 bases. Trimming at V came to 1 base and at J to 5 bases, leaving 8 bases not matched to a gene. Germline V lookup: CDR1 SQVTM, CDR2 ANQGSEA. The CDR3 contains 16 residues. CDR3 protein: CSVEGLAGAPYETQYF. CDR3 bases: TGCAGCGTTGAAGGACTAGCGGGGGCTCCCTATGAGACCCAGTACTTC.

The chain links TRBV5-4 to TRBJ2-3; TRBD2 might be the D (5 bases). Germline lookup yields CDR1 SGHNT and CDR2 YYREEE (reference sequence). V lost 4 bases, J lost 5 bases, and 8 bases lay in between. This CDR3 contains 12 residues. CDR3 region: CASSSREDTQYF. DNA of the CDR3: TGTGCCAGCAGCAGCCGGGAAGATACGCAGTATTTT.

This chain joins TRBV4-1 and TRBJ1-1; maybe TRBD1 (5 bases). In germline, CDR1 is MGHRA, CDR2 YSYEKL. The CDR3 runs 15 residues. Trimming took off 3 bases at V and 1 base at J, with 12 bases between the two ends. The CDR3 loop is CASSQLARENTEAFF. The DNA for the CDR3 is TGCGCCAGCAGCCAGCTGGCCAGGGAGAACACTGAAGCTTTCTTT.

This clonotype was found a few times. V and J are TRBV5-6 and TRBJ2-7; D is undetermined. Trimming removed 4 bases from V and 3 bases from J, with 8 bases in between. CDR3 length: 12 amino acids. Germline CDR1 and CDR2: SGHDT and YYEEEE. As DNA, the CDR3 is TGTGCCAGCAGCCGACTGAACTACGAGCAGTACTTC. It yields the protein CASSRLNYEQYF.

This rearrangement joins TRBV6-4 to TRBJ2-4; TRBD2 agrees at 7 bases. CDR1 and CDR2 from the germline V gene are MRHNA and SNTAGT. The CDR3 spans 13 residues. Trimming cost V 0 bases and J 9 bases; bases outside gene matches: 2. The DNA of the CDR3 is TGTGCCAGCAGTGACTCGGGGAGGGGCATTCAGTACTTC. Amino acids: CASSDSGRGIQYF.

CDR3 DNA sequence: TGTGCCAGCAGCCCGGGCCCCTATAATTCACCCCTCCACTTT. It translates to CASSPGPYNSPLHF. J is TRBJ1-6 and V is TRBV12-3 or TRBV12-4; D unresolved. The CDR3 runs to 14 residues. V was trimmed by 6 bases and J by 2 bases, leaving 8 bases between them.

Written as DNA, the CDR3 is TGTGCCAGCACCACCAACCGGGCAGTTAAGTACTTC. It is translated as CASTTNRAVKYF. The J gene is TRBJ2-5, the V gene TRBV12-3 or TRBV12-4; D is unresolved. The CDR3 consists of 12 residues. Trimming stripped 7 bases from V and 12 bases from J, with 18 bases between.

The V and J genes are TRBV29-1 and TRBJ2-1, with D maybe TRBD1 (6 bases). The V end lost 3 bases, the J end lost 4 bases, and 19 bases lay between the germline ends. Germline CDR1 reads SQVTM; CDR2 reads ANQGSEA. This CDR3 has 16 amino acids. CDR3 amino acids: CSVEGKGGTGYNEQFF. CDR3 DNA: TGCAGCGTTGAGGGTAAAGGGGGTACAGGGTACAATGAGCAGTTCTTC.

The chain combines TRBV20-1 with TRBJ2-1; D possibly corresponds to TRBD2 (5 bases). Germline V gives CDR1 DFQATT, CDR2 SNEGSKA (reference sequence). This CDR3 has 11 residues. V lost 5 bases and J 8 bases, leaving 10 bases between the germline ends. CDR3 amino acids: CSAPRADEQFF. The CDR3 DNA reads as TGCAGTGCTCCGAGGGCGGATGAGCAGTTCTTC.

The rearrangement joins TRBV3-1 to TRBJ2-7; D is perhaps TRBD2 (6 bases). The CDR3 totals 17 residues. The V gene lost 1 base and the J gene lost 3 bases, with 19 bases spanning the gap. Per germline, CDR1 LGHDT and CDR2 YNNKEL (reference sequence). For the CDR3, the DNA is TGTGCCAGCAGCCAAGTCCCTCCAGACTCCGGGGGCTACGAGCAGTACTTC. Translating it yields CASSQVPPDSGGYEQYF.

The chain has TRBV5-6 and TRBJ2-1, with 8 bases lining up with TRBD1. J was trimmed by 10 bases and V by 6 bases; bases with no gene match: 12. Germline V gene lookup returns CDR1 SGHDT and CDR2 YYEEEE. This CDR3 has 14 amino acids. CDR3 in DNA: TGTGCCAGCATTCGACCCTCGACAGGGGAAGAGCAGTTCTTC. Amino acids: CASIRPSTGEEQFF.

The gene calls are TRBV30 and TRBJ1-1, with D perhaps TRBD1 (5 bases). The length of the CDR3 is 13 residues. Germline V CDR1 and CDR2: GTSNPN, SVGIG (reference sequence). With 2 bases removed from V and 2 bases from J, the gap between germline ends came to 9 bases. CDR3 sequence: CAWSPTGNTEAFF. In DNA form, the CDR3 reads TGTGCCTGGAGTCCCACAGGAAACACTGAAGCTTTCTTT.

The chain is built from TRBV19 and TRBJ2-1, with D possibly TRBD2 on 5 matching bases. V lost 7 bases, J lost 2 bases, and 12 bases lay in between. This CDR3 region has 14 residues. Germline CDR1 reads LNHDA; CDR2 reads SQIVND (reference sequence). The CDR3 coding sequence is TGTGCCAGTAACGAGGGCTCTCCCTACAATGAGCAGTTCTTC. Translated: CASNEGSPYNEQFF.

The J gene is TRBJ2-7, the V gene TRBV19; the D call may be TRBD1 or TRBD2 (5 bases each). The CDR3 is 13 residues long. Germline values: CDR1 LNHDA, CDR2 SQIVND (reference sequence). V lost 6 bases and J lost 3, with 12 bases in between. The CDR3 coding sequence is TGTGCCAGTAGCCCGGGACGGAACTACGAGCAGTACTTC. Amino acid sequence: CASSPGRNYEQYF.

The rearrangement joins TRBV5-6 to TRBJ1-1; 9 positions agree with TRBD1. Per germline, CDR1 SGHDT and CDR2 YYEEEE. Germline trimming cut 6 bases from V and 5 bases from J; bases unmatched to any gene: 11. This CDR3 region has 15 residues. The CDR3 coding sequence is TGTGCCAGCACTCCCGGGACAGGGTATGGGACTGAAGCTTTCTTT. Translation gives CASTPGTGYGTEAFF.